The 27 T cell receptor beta chains reported below all come from one sample, sequenced in a study of T cells after yellow fever vaccination. In TCRdb, the 5' RACE reads were re-called with MiXCR into one record per CDR3 protein. The sample contains nearly 300,000 distinct CDR3 sequences, about 10% of which appear only once. The specimen comprised CD4+ T cells sorted from PBMCs, sampled 5 days after the yellow fever booster vaccination. These receptors were obtained from a man younger than 35 who received the YFV17D yellow fever vaccine.

This clonotype was seen ten or more times. The rearrangement links TRBV20-1 to TRBJ2-3; 8 bases align to TRBD2. V was pared by 0 bases and J by 4 bases, with 3 bases of the junction left unmatched. Looked up from germline, CDR1 is DFQATT and CDR2 is SNEGSKA (reference sequence). The CDR3 spans 14 residues. The CDR3 protein is CSARDGTSSDTQYF. The CDR3 DNA sequence: TGCAGTGCTAGAGATGGGACTAGTTCAGATACGCAGTATTTT.

The chain employs TRBV30 and TRBJ1-1; a possible D gene is TRBD1 (6 bases). The CDR3 runs to 15 residues. Between the trimmed V and J ends, which lost 4 bases and 4 bases, there was a span of 19 bases. Germline V gives CDR1 GTSNPN, CDR2 SVGIG (reference sequence). The CDR3, as DNA: TGTGCCTGGACCGGATTAACAGGGCTTGGCACTGAAGCTTTCTTT. This codes for CAWTGLTGLGTEAFF.

V usage is TRBV5-4 and J usage is TRBJ1-1, with TRBD1 as a possible D gene (5 bases). The CDR3 has 15 residues. CDR1 and CDR2 (germline): SGHNT, YYREEE (reference sequence). The V gene lost 5 bases and the J gene lost 2 bases, with 16 bases spanning the gap. The CDR3 region has the DNA TGTGCCAGCAGTCGACCCGAGACAGTAAACACTGAAGCTTTCTTT. Its protein is CASSRPETVNTEAFF.

At least ten counts were recorded for this clonotype. The gene calls are TRBV7-2 and TRBJ2-5; D not resolved. Trimming took 1 base from V and 5 from J, leaving 5 bases between them. Germline V gene lookup returns CDR1 SGHTA and CDR2 FQGNSA. CDR3 length: 12 residues. DNA for the CDR3: TGTGCCAGCAGCTTAGTAGGGGAGACCCAGTACTTC. This sequence encodes CASSLVGETQYF.

Here the CDR3 DNA reads TGCAGTGCTACAGGACTAGCCTACGAGCAGTACTTC. Protein: CSATGLAYEQYF. This chain joins TRBV20-1 and TRBJ2-7, with 7 bases aligning to TRBD2. The trim removed 4 bases at V and 2 bases at J, leaving 2 bases unmatched. In germline, CDR1 is DFQATT, CDR2 SNEGSKA (reference sequence). The CDR3 loop spans 12 amino acids.

V and J are TRBV29-1 and TRBJ1-2; D gene ambiguous. Germline V gene sequence: CDR1 SQVTM, CDR2 ANQGSEA. The length of the CDR3 is 16 residues. V dropped 4 bases and J dropped 0 bases, with 18 bases sitting between them. CDR3 in amino acids: CSVAPALQTTNYGYTF. Here the CDR3 DNA reads TGCAGCGTTGCCCCCGCCTTACAGACCACTAACTATGGCTACACCTTC.

V is TRBV4-1 and J is TRBJ2-3; the D is unclear. V lost 3 bases to trimming and J lost 6 bases, with 16 bases between them. This CDR3 is built from 15 residues. Germline V gene data show CDR1 as MGHRA and CDR2 as YSYEKL. The CDR3 DNA reads as TGCGCCAGCAGCCACCCCGGACGAACCGGGGATACGCAGTATTTT. Its protein product is CASSHPGRTGDTQYF.

This clonotype occurred a few times. The rearrangement joins TRBV10-3 to TRBJ2-7; D is perhaps TRBD1 or TRBD2 (6 bases each). Trimming left V 8 bases short and J 3 bases short, with 8 bases between. Germline CDR1 and CDR2: ENHRY and SYGVKD. The CDR3 sequence is 11 residues long. The CDR3 nucleotides read TGTGCCATCGGAGGGGGCTACGAGCAGTACTTC. It yields the protein CAIGGGYEQYF.

This clonotype was seen many times. The V call is TRBV5-4, the J call TRBJ2-5, with 11 bases identical to TRBD1. Trimming cost V 3 bases and J 3 bases; bases outside gene matches: 4. Looked up from germline, CDR1 is SGHNT and CDR2 is YYREEE (reference sequence). The CDR3 is 15 residues long. CDR3 nucleotides: TGTGCCAGCAGCTCAGGACAGGGGGCGAAAGAGACCCAGTACTTC. Encoded protein: CASSSGQGAKETQYF. The full variable domain, with the rest looked up from reference TRBV5-4 and TRBJ2-5, is ETGVTQSPTHLIKTRGQQVTLRCSSQSGHNTVSWYQQALGQGPQFIFQYYREEENGRGNFPPRFSGLQFPNYSSELNVNALELDDSALYLCASSSGQGAKETQYFGPGTRLLVL.

This clonotype came up a few times. The final CDR3 position lacks the conserved phenylalanine or tryptophan, pointing to a likely read error. The DNA is omitted, as the CDR3 cannot be located on it reliably, and the CDR3 follows TCRdb's listing. This chain connects TRBV11-2 to TRBJ2-5. Germline lookup yields CDR1 SGHAT and CDR2 FQNNGV. The CDR3 comprises 11 residues, both ends counted. This chain's CDR3 is CASSLGQETKI.

This rearrangement joins TRBV7-9 to TRBJ1-5; D remains unclear. Germline lookup yields CDR1 SEHNR and CDR2 FQNEAQ (reference sequence). The CDR3 sequence is 13 residues long. V was pared by 5 bases and J by 4 bases, with 9 bases between. CDR3 sequence: CASSVDWNQPQHF. The CDR3 nucleotides are TGTGCCAGCAGCGTCGACTGGAATCAGCCCCAGCATTTT.

This clonotype appeared many times. This sequence joins TRBV5-1 and TRBJ1-2; no clear D gene. The CDR3 totals 14 residues. V dropped 4 bases and J dropped 6 bases, with 16 bases sitting between them. Germline V CDR1 and CDR2: SGHRS, YFSETQ. This CDR3 is CASSRSGPQDGYTF. In DNA, the CDR3 is TGCGCCAGCAGCCGCTCGGGTCCCCAGGATGGCTACACCTTC.

This clonotype was picked up many times. The gene calls are TRBV5-1 and TRBJ1-6; 7 nucleotides agree with TRBD1. The CDR3 has 16 amino acids. Germline V CDR1 and CDR2: SGHRS, YFSETQ. V lost 0 bases and J lost 7; bases outside the gene matches: 7. The CDR3 region has the DNA TGCGCCAGCAGCTTGGCAGGGGGGGACGGGAATTCACCCCTCCACTTT. This encodes CASSLAGGDGNSPLHF.

This clonotype was found many times. The chain uses TRBV7-6 and TRBJ2-5, with D unresolved. The CDR3 is made up of 14 amino acids. V lost 5 bases and J lost 4, with 14 bases in between. Germline values: CDR1 SGHVS, CDR2 FNYEAQ. CDR3 region: CASSPVSFAETQYF. Written as DNA, the CDR3 is TGTGCCAGCAGCCCAGTGAGCTTCGCAGAGACCCAGTACTTC.

This chain links TRBV12-3 or TRBV12-4 with TRBJ2-3; no reliable D call. This CDR3 spans 15 amino acids. The V and J ends lost 2 bases and 0 bases respectively, with 9 bases between them. CDR3 nucleotide sequence: TGTGCCAGCAGTTTAAGGGCAGTCAGCACAGATACGCAGTATTTT. Amino acid sequence: CASSLRAVSTDTQYF.

This clonotype occurred many times. The gene calls are TRBV12-3 or TRBV12-4 and TRBJ2-5; 8 bases are shared with TRBD1. V was pared by 5 bases and J by 5 bases, with 4 bases of the junction left unmatched. The length of the CDR3 is 13 residues. In nucleotides, the CDR3 is TGTGCCAGCAGTCCGGGACAGGTTGAGACCCAGTACTTC. It codes for CASSPGQVETQYF.

Ten or more counts support this clonotype. The V call is TRBV10-3, the J call TRBJ2-3, with D possibly TRBD2 on 5 matching bases. This CDR3 is 16 amino acids long. Germline CDR1 ENHRY, CDR2 SYGVKD. Between the trimmed V and J ends, which lost 0 bases and 1 base, there was a span of 11 bases. CDR3 loop: CAISESRVGRTDTQYF. CDR3 sequence (DNA): TGTGCCATCAGTGAGTCGCGGGTTGGTCGCACAGATACGCAGTATTTT.

This clonotype has just a few counts. This CDR3 is CASSLLSGYTF. DNA of the CDR3: TGTGCCAGCAGTTTATTGAGTGGCTACACCTTC. The rearrangement uses TRBV12-3 or TRBV12-4 and TRBJ1-2; D unclear. The CDR3 length is 11 residues. The V end lost 2 bases, the J end lost 7 bases, and 5 bases lay between the germline ends.

V usage is TRBV3-1 and J usage is TRBJ1-3; no reliable D call. CDR3 length: 14 residues. Deletions cut 4 bases from V and 0 bases from J, with 7 bases between. CDR1 and CDR2 (germline): LGHDT, YNNKEL (reference sequence). CDR3 DNA sequence: TGTGCCAGCAGCCCCCGAGACTCTGGAAACACCATATATTTT. Its protein is CASSPRDSGNTIYF.

This rearrangement joins TRBV5-4 to TRBJ2-4; TRBD1 matches at 11 bases. Germline lookup yields CDR1 SGHNT and CDR2 YYREEE (reference sequence). V lost 4 bases and J lost 8; bases outside the gene matches: 5. This CDR3 is 14 amino acids long. CDR3 sequence (DNA): TGTGCCAGCAGCCTCGGACAGGGGGCGGACATTCAGTACTTC. Translating gives CASSLGQGADIQYF. Complete variable domain (other parts from reference TRBV5-4 and TRBJ2-4): ETGVTQSPTHLIKTRGQQVTLRCSSQSGHNTVSWYQQALGQGPQFIFQYYREEENGRGNFPPRFSGLQFPNYSSELNVNALELDDSALYLCASSLGQGADIQYFGAGTRLSVL.

The gene calls are TRBV11-3 and TRBJ2-7; D tentatively reads TRBD1 or TRBD2 (5 bases each). With 5 bases removed from V and 4 bases from J, the gap between germline ends came to 9 bases. CDR1 is SGHNT and CDR2 is YENEEA in the germline V gene. The CDR3 extends over 12 amino acids. The CDR3 loop reads CASSRGEYEQYF. The CDR3 DNA is TGTGCCAGCAGCCGAGGGGAATACGAGCAGTACTTC.

This clonotype was seen a handful of times. The V gene is TRBV7-2, the J gene TRBJ1-4; no reliable D call. Germline values: CDR1 SGHTA, CDR2 FQGNSA. The ends were cut back, 1 base at V and 7 bases at J, with 4 bases in the middle. The CDR3 consists of 12 residues. The CDR3 bases are TGTGCCAGCAGCTTAGGCCTTGAAAAACTGTTTTTT. Translating it yields CASSLGLEKLFF.

The rearrangement uses TRBV10-3 and TRBJ1-2; D is uncertain. This CDR3 contains 14 residues. Germline V gene lookup returns CDR1 ENHRY and CDR2 SYGVKD. V was clipped by 2 bases and J by 5 bases, with 12 bases between them. CDR3 nucleotide sequence: TGTGCCATCAGTGAGGGCACCCTCGGGTATGGCTACACCTTC. This codes for CAISEGTLGYGYTF.

The V call is TRBV7-9, the J call TRBJ2-2, with D possibly matching TRBD1 (5 bases). The V and J ends lost 4 bases and 2 bases respectively, with 11 bases between them. The CDR3 consists of 15 residues. Germline V gene sequence: CDR1 SEHNR, CDR2 FQNEAQ (reference sequence). The CDR3 DNA reads TGTGCCAGCAGCTATAGGACATACAACACCGGGGAGCTGTTTTTT. Protein sequence: CASSYRTYNTGELFF.

The gene calls are TRBV19 and TRBJ1-5; D gene unclear. The CDR3 has 15 residues. The V end lost 3 bases, the J end lost 7 bases, and 16 bases lay between the germline ends. The germline gives CDR1 LNHDA, CDR2 SQIVND (reference sequence). The CDR3 here is CASSIGSFSGQPQHF. CDR3 sequence (DNA): TGTGCCAGTAGTATCGGCTCATTTTCGGGGCAGCCCCAGCATTTT. Drawing the rest from reference TRBV19 and TRBJ1-5, the complete variable domain is DGGITQSPKYLFRKEGQNVTLSCEQNLNHDAMYWYRQDPGQGLRLIYYSQIVNDFQKGDIAEGYSVSREKKESFPLTVTSAQKNPTAFYLCASSIGSFSGQPQHFGDGTRLSIL.

This clonotype was seen only a few times. The chain employs TRBV6-6 and TRBJ1-2; 7 bases agree with TRBD1. CDR1 is MNHNY, CDR2 SVGAGI, per germline (reference sequence). The trim removed 4 bases at V and 3 bases at J, leaving 11 bases unmatched. CDR3 length equals 16 residues. Here the CDR3 reads CASSSLGKGADYGYTF. In DNA, the CDR3 is TGTGCCAGCAGTTCCCTAGGAAAGGGGGCAGACTATGGCTACACCTTC.

The gene calls are TRBV5-1 and TRBJ1-1; possibly TRBD1 for D (5 bases). The CDR3 extends over 13 amino acids. The germline V gene encodes CDR1 SGHRS and CDR2 YFSETQ. Trimming took 0 bases from V and 6 from J, leaving 9 bases between them. The chain's CDR3 is CASSLGGAPEAFF. CDR3 DNA: TGCGCCAGCAGCTTGGGGGGCGCCCCTGAAGCTTTCTTT.